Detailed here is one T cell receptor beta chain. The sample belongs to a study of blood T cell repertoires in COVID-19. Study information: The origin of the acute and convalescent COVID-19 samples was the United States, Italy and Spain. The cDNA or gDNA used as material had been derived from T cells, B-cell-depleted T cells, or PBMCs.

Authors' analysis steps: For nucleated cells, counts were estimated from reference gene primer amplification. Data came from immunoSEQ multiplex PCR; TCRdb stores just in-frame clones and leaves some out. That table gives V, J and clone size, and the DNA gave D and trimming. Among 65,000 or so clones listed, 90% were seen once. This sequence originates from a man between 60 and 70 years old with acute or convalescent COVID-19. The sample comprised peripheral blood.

The CDR3 loop reads CATGSSNEQFF. In nucleotides, the CDR3 is TGTGCCACCGGGTCAAGCAATGAGCAGTTCTTC. The chain joins TRBV10-3 to TRBJ2-1, with no clear D. CDR3 size: 11 residues. CDR1 is ENHRY, CDR2 SYGVKD, per germline. V lost 10 bases, J lost 6 bases, and 10 bases lay in between.